This passage covers 23 T cell receptor beta chains from one sample sequenced in a study of post-analysis software for immune sequencing data (dated by TCRdb to 2014 to 2015). The paper as a whole reports these results and caveats: Roughly 5 TRBV segments, including TRBV5-6, TRBV5-1 and TRBV20-1, were significantly more frequent in patients than controls.

The library relied on PCR. Data came from an Illumina HiSeq 2500. To reduce PCR and sequencing biases, unique molecular identifiers were built into the TCR beta cDNA libraries. TCRdb ran its own pipeline on the public reads, namely fastp trimming at Q25 and MiXCR clone calling, and kept in-frame beta chains. Each entry merges the rows of one CDR3 protein and shows their most common DNA and genes. This sample comprises hundreds of thousands of distinct CDR3 sequences, over 35% of them detected only once. Around an eighth of the sample belongs to the ten largest clones. Their cognate antigens are unknown. The sample comprised blood. Receptors originate from a girl aged 10-17 years with multiple sclerosis.

The V call is TRBV5-5, the J call TRBJ1-6; D gene ambiguous. Trimming removed 10 bases at V and 7 bases at J, with 12 bases between. Germline-derived CDR1 and CDR2 are SGHKS and YYEKEE (reference sequence). The CDR3 has 12 residues. CDR3 nucleotide sequence: TGTGCCTCCTCGGAGGGCAATTCACCCCTCCACTTT. Protein product: CASSEGNSPLHF.

This clonotype was seen a few times. The J gene is TRBJ1-2, the V gene TRBV6-1; D is unclear. V was trimmed by 2 bases and J by 8 bases, leaving 15 bases between them. The CDR3 totals 14 residues. The V gene's germline CDR1 is MNHNS and CDR2 SASEGT. The CDR3: CASSEISIGDGYTF. Here the CDR3 DNA reads TGTGCCAGCAGTGAAATTAGTATCGGTGACGGCTACACCTTC.

This chain links TRBV28 with TRBJ1-5; no firm D call. V was shortened by 4 bases and J by 6 bases, with 4 bases between the two germline ends. This CDR3 contains 11 residues. Germline assignment: CDR1 MDHEN and CDR2 SYDVKM. DNA of the CDR3: TGTGCCAGCAGTTCAAGTCAGCCCCAGCATTTT. It yields the protein CASSSSQPQHF. Based on the CDR3 plus reference TRBV28 and TRBJ1-5, the full variable domain is DVKVTQSSRYLVKRTGEKVFLECVQDMDHENMFWYRQDPGLGLRLIYFSYDVKMKEKGDIPEGYSVSREKKERFSLILESASTNQTSMYLCASSSSQPQHFGDGTRLSIL.

The chain uses TRBV10-3 and TRBJ2-3; 10 bases fit TRBD2. The CDR3 contains 15 residues. The germline V gene has CDR1 ENHRY and CDR2 SYGVKD. V gave up 6 bases and J gave up 4 bases; unmatched junction bases: 7. The DNA of the CDR3 is TGTGCCATCAGCAGAGCGGGAGGGATTTCAGATACGCAGTATTTT. This encodes CAISRAGGISDTQYF.

This clonotype was counted between two and nine times. The chain combines TRBV5-6 with TRBJ2-1, with D perhaps assigned TRBD1 or TRBD2 (5 bases each). CDR3 length: 14 residues. Germline lookup yields CDR1 SGHDT and CDR2 YYEEEE. V dropped 5 bases and J dropped 4 bases, with 13 bases sitting between them. CDR3 nucleotide sequence: TGTGCCAGCAGTTCCGGGACGCCATACAATGAGCAGTTCTTC. Protein product: CASSSGTPYNEQFF.

This clonotype was picked up one time. V is TRBV4-1 and J is TRBJ2-2; D remains ambiguous. This CDR3 is built from 14 residues. Trimming took off 5 bases at V and 0 bases at J, with 7 bases between the two ends. CDR1 is MGHRA and CDR2 is YSYEKL in the germline V gene. The DNA of the CDR3 is TGCGCCAGCAGCTGGCAGACGAACACCGGGGAGCTGTTTTTT. It specifies CASSWQTNTGELFF.

The chain has TRBV7-3 and TRBJ2-1, with 10 bases identical to TRBD1. This CDR3 region has 14 residues. The trim removed 5 bases at V and 7 bases at J, leaving 5 bases unmatched. Germline values: CDR1 SGHTA, CDR2 FQGTGA. CDR3 in amino acids: CASSVDRGMNEQFF. CDR3 nucleotides: TGTGCCAGCAGCGTGGACAGGGGGATGAATGAGCAGTTCTTC.

This clonotype has only a few counts. This chain uses TRBV7-9 with TRBJ2-7; a possible D gene is TRBD2 (6 bases). This CDR3 comprises 14 residues. The germline gives CDR1 SEHNR, CDR2 FQNEAQ (reference sequence). Trimming pared 6 bases from V and 6 bases from J, leaving 18 bases between. The CDR3 here is CASRSKGRGSEQYF. CDR3 DNA: TGTGCCAGCAGATCTAAAGGGCGGGGATCCGAGCAGTACTTC.

Only a few counts were recorded for this clonotype. The genes are TRBV10-3 and TRBJ1-1; D is uncertain. The germline V gene has CDR1 ENHRY and CDR2 SYGVKD. CDR3 length: 11 residues. Trimming removed 3 bases at V and 3 bases at J, with 2 bases between. This CDR3 is CAISDHTEAFF. The CDR3 coding sequence is TGTGCCATCAGTGACCACACTGAAGCTTTCTTT.

The chain uses TRBV5-4 and TRBJ1-2; TRBD1 might be the D (5 bases). The germline V and J ends were trimmed by 4 bases and 8 bases, with 24 bases remaining between them. In germline, CDR1 is SGHNT, CDR2 YYREEE (reference sequence). The CDR3 consists of 16 residues. The CDR3 reads CASSGPGDGGSLGYTF. DNA for the CDR3: TGTGCCAGCAGCGGACCTGGGGACGGAGGGTCCTTAGGCTACACCTTC.

This clonotype has a single count. The CDR3 protein is CASSQDNRVRWTEAFF. CDR3 sequence (DNA): TGCGCCAGCAGCCAAGATAATCGGGTCCGGTGGACTGAAGCTTTCTTT. The chain couples TRBV4-1 to TRBJ1-1; D remains ambiguous. Trimming shortened V by 0 bases and J by 5 bases, and 16 bases separated the two germline ends. From germline, CDR1 is MGHRA and CDR2 YSYEKL. This CDR3 contains 16 residues.

Concerning this clonotype itself: A read error may account for a junction end that differs from germline. The V call is TRBV12-3 or TRBV12-4, the J call TRBJ1-4, with 9 bases identical to TRBD1. The CDR3 covers 16 residues. The CDR3 region has the DNA TGTGCCAGCAGTTCCCACAGGGGGCGAACTAATGAAGAACTGTTTTTT. Translated: CASSSHRGRTNEELFF.

The V gene is TRBV20-1, the J gene TRBJ2-1; D possibly corresponds to TRBD2 (5 bases). Germline V gene data show CDR1 as DFQATT and CDR2 as SNEGSKA (reference sequence). The CDR3 loop spans 16 amino acids. Trimming removed 6 bases at V and 4 bases at J, with 22 bases between. CDR3 coding DNA: TGCAGTGCCAGCGGTCACCTCACACCGAGTTACAATGAGCAGTTCTTC. Translated: CSASGHLTPSYNEQFF.

The genes are TRBV7-6 and TRBJ2-1, with D unresolved. Per the germline V gene, CDR1 is SGHVS and CDR2 is FNYEAQ. CDR3 size: 14 residues. The ends were cut back, 0 bases at V and 7 bases at J, with 10 bases in the middle. The CDR3 reads CASSLALGFNEQFF. In DNA, the CDR3 is TGTGCCAGCAGCTTAGCCCTTGGGTTTAATGAGCAGTTCTTC. The full variable domain, with the rest looked up from reference TRBV7-6 and TRBJ2-1, is GAGVSQSPRYKVTKRGQDVALRCDPISGHVSLYWYRQALGQGPEFLTYFNYEAQQDKSGLPNDRFSAERPEGSISTLTIQRTEQRDSAMYRCASSLALGFNEQFFGPGTRLTVL.

To note about this clonotype: The conserved phenylalanine or tryptophan is not found at the CDR3 terminus, so this likely reflects a read error. The chain carries TRBV27 and TRBJ2-3, with D unresolved. V dropped 4 bases and J dropped 4 bases, with 18 bases sitting between them. Germline CDR1 reads MNHEY; CDR2 reads SMNVEV (reference sequence). The CDR3 consists of 16 residues. CDR3 DNA: TGTGCCAGCAGTTCCTTAGGCCCACTGGTCGCAGATACGCAGTATTGT. It translates to CASSSLGPLVADTQYC.

This clonotype was seen more than once but under ten times. The rearrangement joins TRBV6-6 to TRBJ2-3; TRBD2 aligns across 7 bases. Germline V gene sequence: CDR1 MNHNY, CDR2 SVGAGI (reference sequence). This CDR3 has 15 amino acids. After removal of 3 bases from V and 0 bases from J, the junction contained 3 bases not matched to a gene. The DNA for the CDR3 is TGTGCCAGCAGTTATGAGCGGGGAAGCACAGATACGCAGTATTTT. Its translation is CASSYERGSTDTQYF.

V is TRBV5-1 and J is TRBJ2-3; the match to TRBD1 covers 8 bases. The CDR3 is 17 amino acids. Germline CDR1 reads SGHRS; CDR2 reads YFSETQ. Trimming cost V 1 base and J 0 bases; bases outside gene matches: 7. CDR3 sequence: CASSLWGRQGSTDTQYF. CDR3 coding DNA: TGCGCCAGCAGCTTGTGGGGCCGACAGGGGAGCACAGATACGCAGTATTTT.

In regard to this clonotype: A read error is possible here, since a much larger clone lies one base away. The V and J genes are TRBV29-1 and TRBJ2-1, with D tentatively TRBD1 or TRBD2 (5 bases each). The germline V gene has CDR1 SQVTM and CDR2 ANQGSEA. CDR3 length: 12 amino acids. CDR3 DNA: TGCAGCGTTGTGGGACGGCTCAATAAGCAGTTCTTC. This gives the protein CSVVGRLNKQFF.

The rearrangement joins TRBV20-1 to TRBJ2-7; D possibly corresponds to TRBD2 (6 bases). Trimming stripped 3 bases from V and 7 bases from J, with 19 bases between. The germline V gene encodes CDR1 DFQATT and CDR2 SNEGSKA (reference sequence). The CDR3 is 14 residues long. The CDR3 nucleotides read TGCAGTGCTAGCCACCCCGTCTGGGGGGATGAGCAGTACTTC. It specifies CSASHPVWGDEQYF.

This clonotype occurred a few times. J is TRBJ2-7 and V is TRBV6-1; D might be TRBD2 (5 bases). V was clipped by 10 bases and J by 3 bases, with 16 bases between them. Germline V gene lookup returns CDR1 MNHNS and CDR2 SASEGT. The CDR3 is 13 residues long. The CDR3 sequence: CATSTGGGYEQYF. CDR3 nucleotides: TGTGCCACTTCGACCGGAGGCGGCTACGAGCAGTACTTC.

The chain carries TRBV7-2 and TRBJ2-1; 7 bases match TRBD2. The CDR3 extends over 15 amino acids. Looked up from germline, CDR1 is SGHTA and CDR2 is FQGNSA. After removal of 5 bases from V and 8 bases from J, the junction contained 12 bases not matched to a gene. The CDR3 protein is CASSRREIGLDEQFF. The CDR3 DNA sequence: TGTGCCAGCAGCCGGCGGGAGATCGGGTTAGATGAGCAGTTCTTC.

The chain carries TRBV29-1 and TRBJ2-5; 10 bases fit TRBD1. The CDR3 is made up of 14 amino acids. The germline V gene encodes CDR1 SQVTM and CDR2 ANQGSEA. V lost 3 bases, J lost 5 bases, and 6 bases stayed unmatched. In DNA, the CDR3 is TGCAGCGTTGACGGGACAGGGGTTACGGAGACCCAGTACTTC. It encodes CSVDGTGVTETQYF.

This clonotype has a handful of counts. The chain joins TRBV6-6 to TRBJ2-7; D is undetermined. V gave up 2 bases and J gave up 3 bases, with 5 bases separating them. Germline V lookup: CDR1 MNHNY, CDR2 SVGAGI (reference sequence). The CDR3 runs to 12 residues. In DNA form, the CDR3 reads TGTGCCAGCAGTTACCGCTTCTACGAGCAGTACTTC. Protein product: CASSYRFYEQYF.